One sample yielded the 8 T cell receptor beta chains listed below, sequenced in a study of shared clonotypes between healthy human individuals. It was CD45RO-negative cells, positively selected for CCR7, that made up naive CD8 cells, with terminally differentiated effector memory CD45RA+ cells excluded. The data were produced by immunoSEQ multiplex PCR, yet TCRdb's version contains in-frame clones alone and is incomplete. The table has about 2 million clones, about 95% seen once. Specimen: naive CD8+ T cells sorted from blood. These receptors originate from a young man in good health.

The rearrangement links TRBV29-1 to TRBJ2-2; D may match TRBD1 or TRBD2 (5 bases each). CDR1 is SQVTM, CDR2 ANQGSEA, per germline. V lost 6 bases to trimming and J lost 4 bases, with 12 bases between them. This CDR3 has 13 residues. CDR3 loop: CSVTRDATGELFF. As DNA, the CDR3 is TGCAGCGTCACCCGGGACGCCACCGGGGAGCTGTTTTTT.

This clone occurred once. The V call is TRBV5-1, the J call TRBJ2-2, with D unclear. Trimming pared 4 bases from V and 6 bases from J, leaving 10 bases between. Germline V lookup: CDR1 SGHRS, CDR2 YFSETQ. The CDR3 spans 13 residues. The CDR3 bases are TGCGCCAGCAGCCCTGGTGGCGCCGGGGAGCTGTTTTTT. It is translated as CASSPGGAGELFF.

In the case of this clone: Other DNA variants within this sample encode the same CDR3. This chain links TRBV9 with TRBJ2-4, with D unclear. CDR1 is SGDLS, CDR2 YYNGEE, per germline. The CDR3 is made up of 15 amino acids. Trimming pared 0 bases from V and 2 bases from J, leaving 9 bases between. The CDR3 nucleotides are TGTGCCAGCAGCGTAGGGTCGGGTCCCAAAAACATTCAGTACTTC. It codes for CASSVGSGPKNIQYF.

CDR3 coding DNA: TGTGCCAGCAGCCAAGATATGGTCAGGACAGGGAGTTACGAGCAGTACTTC. The encoded protein is CASSQDMVRTGSYEQYF. This chain uses TRBV14 with TRBJ2-7; TRBD1 agrees at 8 bases. CDR3 length equals 17 residues. Germline assignment: CDR1 SGHDN and CDR2 FVKESK. Trimming at V came to 0 bases and at J to 4 bases, leaving 11 bases not matched to a gene.

V and J are TRBV28 and TRBJ2-1; 7 nucleotides match TRBD1. Per germline, CDR1 MDHEN and CDR2 SYDVKM. The CDR3 sequence is 16 residues long. V trimming: 2 bases; J trimming: 4 bases; junction bases outside the gene matches: 8. The CDR3 loop is CASSLNYEGAYNEQFF. The CDR3 DNA reads as TGTGCCAGCAGTTTAAACTACGAGGGGGCGTACAATGAGCAGTTCTTC.

The gene calls are TRBV5-1 and TRBJ2-2; 13 bases align to TRBD2. CDR3 length: 17 residues. With V trimmed by 4 bases and J by 5 bases, 8 bases remained unmatched. Germline CDR1 SGHRS, CDR2 YFSETQ. The CDR3: CASSGTSGLAGTGELFF. CDR3 nucleotide sequence: TGCGCCAGCAGCGGCACTTCGGGACTAGCGGGAACCGGGGAGCTGTTTTTT.

This clone was seen once. V usage is TRBV2 and J usage is TRBJ2-7; TRBD1 aligns across 7 bases. Per germline, CDR1 SNHLY and CDR2 FYNNEI. J was trimmed by 4 bases and V by 3 bases; bases with no gene match: 6. The CDR3 consists of 14 residues. In DNA form, the CDR3 reads TGTGCCAGCAGTGAGGAGCAGGGGGTTTACGAGCAGTACTTC. Translating it yields CASSEEQGVYEQYF.

The chain is built from TRBV18 and TRBJ2-7; TRBD1 might be the D (6 bases). The length of the CDR3 is 14 residues. The germline V and J ends were trimmed by 6 bases and 6 bases, with 18 bases remaining between them. In germline, CDR1 is KGHSH, CDR2 LQKENI. The CDR3, as DNA: TGTGCCAGCTCGTCTAAAACACAGGGACCCGAGCAGTACTTC. This translates into CASSSKTQGPEQYF.